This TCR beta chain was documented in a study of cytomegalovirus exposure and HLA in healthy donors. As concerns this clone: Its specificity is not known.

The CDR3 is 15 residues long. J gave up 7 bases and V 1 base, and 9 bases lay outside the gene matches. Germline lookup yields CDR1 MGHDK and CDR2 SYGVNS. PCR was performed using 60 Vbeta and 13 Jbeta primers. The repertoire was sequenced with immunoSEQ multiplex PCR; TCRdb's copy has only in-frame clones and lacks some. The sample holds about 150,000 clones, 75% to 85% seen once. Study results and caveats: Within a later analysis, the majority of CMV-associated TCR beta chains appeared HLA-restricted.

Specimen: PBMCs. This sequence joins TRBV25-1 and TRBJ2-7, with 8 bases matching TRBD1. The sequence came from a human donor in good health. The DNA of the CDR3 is TGTGCCAGCAGTGAATTGGTTTCAGGGGGCAGGGAGCAGTACTTC. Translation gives CASSELVSGGREQYF.